The present T cell receptor beta chain was sequenced within a study of cytomegalovirus exposure and HLA in healthy donors (dated by TCRdb to 2016 to 2017). Background on the whole study: An earlier analysis of some 600 of the donors reported 276 Gb of sequence data and 90 million to 120 million unique TCR beta sequences obtained from 150 million to 200 million T cells. About 280 gigabases of sequencing data and 91 million or so unique TCR sequences made up an early release that covered around 640 HLA-typed donors. Among the approximately 400 genotyped donors, around 81% belonged to the genetic ancestry cluster associated with self-reported Caucasian donors. The aim of the study was to test whether cataloging public T cell receptors could identify signatures of past pathogen exposure. The study profiled the T cell repertoires of hundreds of subjects by immunosequencing and related them to cytomegalovirus serostatus. Along with the roughly 700-subject first cohort, a separate validation cohort of about 110 different subjects was used. High-throughput TCR immunosequencing, statistical association of individual TCRs with disease status, and machine learning were combined to predict cytomegalovirus infection status. A later analysis re-analyzed previously published TCR beta repertoires from 550 to 700 donors and added high-resolution HLA genotyping to study TCR occurrence patterns. Rather than using new phenotypic data, the later analysis identified candidate immune exposures from TCR beta sequences and from how often those sequences occurred across donors. An earlier analysis of some 500 of the donors used high-throughput TCR beta sequencing to judge whether each TCR beta V gene segment behaved as functional or pseudogenic. Donor age, sex, ethnicity and CMV serostatus were collected together with the repertoire data. A later genetic analysis took genome-wide SNP genotypes for about three fifths of the roughly 670 donors and used that subset as a discovery cohort. Every repertoire in the discovery cohort had been generated on one and the same sequencing platform. Class I and class II HLA loci were covered by the typing at four-digit resolution. Typing coverage differed by locus: A, B, C, DRB1 and DQB1 were typed in roughly 620-640 donors, DQA1 in roughly 510, DPA1 in over 600, and DPB1 in about 450. About five DR-DQ haplotypes were handled as single units for association and clustering, since linkage in the cohort was strong. Among 300 to 500 genotyped donors of the cohort, an average of around 240,000 unique TCR beta nucleotide sequences was sequenced per donor, of which 15% to 20% were non-productive. The investigation overall reported the following: It was suggested by the authors that the approach could potentially be generalized to other disease states and immunological phenotypes. Most CMV-associated TCR beta chains appeared to be HLA-restricted in a later analysis, and the HLA associations seemed to be driven largely by CMV exposure. A later analysis associated 16,951 TCR beta sequences with specific HLA alleles at a false discovery rate of 0.05. This cohort had only TCR beta chains sequenced, and the lack of alpha or paired-chain data limited which features could be detected. Because the 87-base-pair reads could not distinguish some IMGT-functional V segments, including TRBV6-2 and TRBV6-3, those segments were excluded. In an earlier analysis of roughly 500 of the donors, most TCR beta V segments appeared in productive rearrangements about 90% or about 30% of the time, broadly matching IMGT annotations. About 17 rarely observed V segments, including chromosome 9 orphons, were excluded from the earlier analysis of just under 600 of the donors because counts were too low. In a later analysis, HLA-associated TCR beta chains were found to be more clonally expanded and to have lower generation probabilities than equally common non-associated chains. A later genetic analysis reported fewer N-insertions in productive TCRs among donors in an Asian-associated ancestry cluster than the roughly 650-donor mean. The sequencing pipeline was judged likely to have produced a cluster of highly shared sequence variants as a technical artifact. Strong co-occurrence of HLA alleles, especially DR and DQ, made assigning TCR associations to individual alleles difficult. Roughly uniform sequencing depth across donors was assumed in presence/absence analyses, although this assumption may not hold. In a later genetic analysis, a missense DCLRE1C variant was associated with V-gene and J-gene trimming of TCR beta chains, and the association was replicated in an independent cohort. The study listed 164 TCR beta chains as associated with cytomegalovirus. Most TCR sequences were seen in very few donors, while some public TCRs were found in many individuals. Linkage disequilibrium might explain the correlated functional status among segregating V segments, but an unknown experimental factor could not be excluded. In both the original and validation cohorts, the classifier was reported to diagnose cytomegalovirus status with high specificity and sensitivity. A further reported finding was that TCR beta sequences accurately predicted the HLA-A and HLA-B alleles for most subjects in the first cohort. Because HLA typing was unavailable for some donors at each locus, only the typed subset was used in association tests. In a later analysis, the rate of TCR association differed among HLA loci, with DRB1 alleles having the most associated TCRs and HLA-C alleles having the fewest. The only immune exposure information available for the cohort was CMV serostatus. Three of the identified cytomegalovirus-associated TCR beta chains were confirmed in vitro to be specific for cytomegalovirus antigens. According to a later analysis, parvovirus B19, influenza, CMV and Epstein-Barr virus appeared linked to several top co-occurrence clusters.

From its cysteine to its phenylalanine, the CDR3 spans 18 amino acids. The DNA shown is the 54-base CDR3, in frame from base 1. The germline V gene (reference sequence) sets CDR1 to LNHDA and CDR2 to SQIVND. Trimming costs V 5 bases and J 0 bases, and their ends lie 17 bases apart. The cohort comprised 550 to 700 healthy bone marrow donors. All cohort members were sampled while nominally healthy, although unrecorded immune exposures were likely present. The donor tested CMV seronegative, placing the donor among the approximately 400 seronegative members of the cohort. A peripheral blood sample was provided by each donor, and peripheral blood mononuclear cells were used for TCR beta sequencing. Genomic DNA extraction from the blood cell samples was performed with the Qiagen DNeasy Blood Extraction Kit. As for this clone: Which antigen it targets is not known. No base quality information exists; no much larger clone differs at one position.

Library creation used the immunoSEQ multiplex PCR assay. For the multiplex PCR, a mixture combining 60 forward primers for TCR Vbeta segments and 13 reverse primers for TCR Jbeta segments was used. Amplification of the CDR3 region of rearranged TCR beta genes was performed with a multiplex PCR assay on genomic DNA. Amplified TCR beta libraries were sequenced as 87-base-pair reads on the Illumina HiSeq System. Per the original workflow: A later analysis counted around 72 million unique TCR beta chains across the 640 or so repertoires, and 9.5 million to 11 million of these chains were shared by at least two donors. To remove PCR and sequencing errors, raw reads were error-corrected and collapsed into unique sequences using a nearest-neighbor algorithm that merged closely related sequences. CDR3 sequences were aligned to IMGT reference sequences to assign V, D and J gene segments. For a sequence to be retained, a match of at least six nucleotides to both a V gene segment and a J gene segment was required. Rearrangements were called productive when the CDR3 lacked stop codons and stayed in frame with V and J; all others were non-productive. CDR3 was defined according to IMGT convention as the region running from the second conserved V-encoded cysteine to the conserved J-encoded phenylalanine. Sequences without an unambiguous match to a single V gene segment were excluded from the earlier analysis of 500 to 700 of the donors. In an earlier analysis of some 590 of the donors, V segments were called functional above 56.7% productive rearrangements and were called segregating when the between-donor standard deviation exceeded 5%. A statistical classification framework was developed to diagnose cytomegalovirus status using the catalog of TCR beta chain sequences. A later analysis assigned V and J genes by comparing TCR nucleotide sequences with IMGT/GENE-DB human TR gene sequences. Using the TCRdist pipeline, a later analysis assigned CDR3 sequences along with most-parsimonious VDJ recombination scenarios. In a later analysis, every TCR beta chain was defined by the combination of its CDR3 amino acid sequence and its V-gene family, and reads without a unique V-gene family were dropped. A later analysis removed 592 highly shared, low-generation-probability nucleotide sequences to deal with suspected cross-contamination and a sequencing artifact. For each public chain, a later analysis derived a clonal expansion index from normalized ranks of inferred template counts within each repertoire. In a later analysis, generation probabilities were computed with a VDJ recombination model fitted to out-of-frame rearrangements, and the resulting probabilities were checked against IGoR. Hypergeometric tests were used in a later analysis to score TCR-TCR, TCR-HLA and TCR-CMV co-occurrence, with a repertoire-size bias correction applied to the TCR pairs. In a later analysis, false discovery rates were estimated by permuting HLA or CMV assignments 20 times. In a later analysis, co-occurring TCRs were grouped using DBSCAN, and TCRdist sequence similarity was added for clustering within HLA-allele-positive subsets. Repertoires with fewer than 30,000 or more than 120,000 public chains, plus five repertoires with anomalous nucleotide sharing, were excluded from co-occurrence clustering. TCRdb carries this immuneACCESS record with in-frame sequences only. Its versions omit some clonotypes, under half of them owing to an unresolved V gene in the studies checked, with the rest unexplained. The V and J calls and the clone size are those of that table, but D and trimming were determined from the DNA. A total of roughly 140,000 clones appear in this sample, around four fifths of them only once. 2% to 2.5% of the sample lies in the top ten.

The sample was PBMCs. The sequence joins TRBV19 to TRBJ2-6, with TRBD1 tentatively as D gene (5 bases match). The receptor was isolated from a man aged 25-40 years in good health and CMV-seronegative. The nucleotide sequence reads TGTGCCAGTAGTCTCCCCCGCTTCGACAGCTCTGGGGCCAACGTCCTGACTTTC. It translates to CASSLPRFDSSGANVLTF. With all but the CDR3 taken from the reference TRBV19 and TRBJ2-6 genes, the full variable domain is: DGGITQSPKYLFRKEGQNVTLSCEQNLNHDAMYWYRQDPGQGLRLIYYSQIVNDFQKGDIAEGYSVSREKKESFPLTVTSAQKNPTAFYLCASSLPRFDSSGANVLTFGAGSRLTVL.